This TCR beta chain was retrieved from a study of Ad26.COV2.S vaccination and SARS-CoV-2 variants. Study outcomes and limitations: Substantial breadth was reported for post-vaccination spike-specific CD8+ and CD4+ T cells. Possible underestimation of total T cell responses by the TCR breadth and depth analyses was noted. Similar non-spike TCR breadth was observed in recipients of vaccine and of placebo.

Only in-frame clones appear in the TCRdb table, and some are missing; sequencing was by immunoSEQ multiplex PCR. Of about 680,000 clones in the sample, roughly 90% were seen once. Treatment defined: roughly 18 received Ad26.COV2.S at low or high dose, single or two shots; about 5 received placebo; per-sample allocation not given. Sampling took place 63 days after the first vaccine or placebo injection. On this clone itself: Its antigen remains unknown.

The germline gives CDR1 SGHVS, CDR2 FQNEAQ. V was shortened by 5 bases and J by 6 bases, with 20 bases between the two germline ends. This CDR3 is 16 amino acids long. The chain combines TRBV7-8 with TRBJ2-1, with D hard to call. The sequence was obtained from a person between 18 and 65 years old who received the Ad26.COV2.S COVID-19 vaccine or a placebo. Source: peripheral blood, taken in a trial of Ad26.COV2.S vaccine versus placebo. The CDR3 here is CASSQPPVVLANEQFF. In nucleotides, the CDR3 is TGTGCCAGCAGCCAGCCCCCCGTGGTTCTCGCCAATGAGCAGTTCTTC.